This T cell receptor (beta chain) was captured in a study of shared clonotypes between healthy human individuals. Study-level information: Each donor's CD4 naive and CD4 memory cells filled three plates apiece, CD8 naive two, and CD8 memory one.

As handled by the study authors: Owing to the provision of junction-only sequences devoid of quality scores by immunoSEQ, filtering differed. Libraries were prepared by immunoSEQ multiplex PCR; TCRdb keeps only in-frame clonotypes and omits some of them. The V and J calls and clone size come from that table; D and trimming were worked out from the DNA. The repertoire holds about 2 million clones, approximately 94% seen once, with around 1% in the top ten. Naive-designated CD8 cells lacked CD45RO, were positively enriched for CCR7, and omitted terminally differentiated effector memory CD45RA+ cells. Donors included only healthy HIV-negative adults lacking recent acute infections or vaccinations. Germline V gene data show CDR1 as KGHSH and CDR2 as LQKENI. The length of the CDR3 is 14 residues. V gave up 3 bases and J gave up 0 bases, with 9 bases separating them. Remarks on this clone: The sample has other DNA sequences that encode this CDR3 too.

Sequencing used naive CD8+ T cells sorted from blood. The chain uses TRBV18 and TRBJ2-7; D call uncertain. The TCR sequence derives from a man aged 18 to 30 in good health. CDR3 nucleotides: TGTGCCAGCTCACCCCCAACGCTCTCCTACGAGCAGTACTTC. It is translated as CASSPPTLSYEQYF.